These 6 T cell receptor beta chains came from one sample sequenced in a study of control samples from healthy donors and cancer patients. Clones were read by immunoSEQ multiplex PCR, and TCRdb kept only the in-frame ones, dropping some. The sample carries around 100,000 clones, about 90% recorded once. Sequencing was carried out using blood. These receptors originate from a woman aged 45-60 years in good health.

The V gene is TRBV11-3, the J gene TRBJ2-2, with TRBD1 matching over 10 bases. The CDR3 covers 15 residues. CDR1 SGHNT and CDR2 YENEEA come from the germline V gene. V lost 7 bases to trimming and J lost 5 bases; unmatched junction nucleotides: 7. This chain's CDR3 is CASKSGQGSTGELFF. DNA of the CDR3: TGTGCCAGCAAGTCGGGACAGGGGAGTACCGGGGAGCTGTTTTTT.

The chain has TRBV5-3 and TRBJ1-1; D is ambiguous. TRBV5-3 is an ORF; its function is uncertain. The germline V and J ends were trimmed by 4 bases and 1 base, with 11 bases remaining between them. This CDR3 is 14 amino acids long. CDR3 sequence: CARSLPHTNTEAFF. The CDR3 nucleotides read TGTGCCAGAAGCCTCCCTCATACGAACACTGAAGCTTTCTTT.

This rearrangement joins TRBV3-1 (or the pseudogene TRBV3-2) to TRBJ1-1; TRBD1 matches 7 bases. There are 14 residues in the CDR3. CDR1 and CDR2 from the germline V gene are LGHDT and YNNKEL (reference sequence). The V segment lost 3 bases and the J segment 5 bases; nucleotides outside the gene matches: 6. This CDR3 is CASSHSRGFTEAFF. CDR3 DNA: TGTGCCAGCAGCCACAGCAGGGGGTTTACTGAAGCTTTCTTT.

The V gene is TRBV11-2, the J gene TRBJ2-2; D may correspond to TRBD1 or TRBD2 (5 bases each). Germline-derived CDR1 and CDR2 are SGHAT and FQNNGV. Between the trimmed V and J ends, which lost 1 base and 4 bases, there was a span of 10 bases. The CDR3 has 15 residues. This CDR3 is CASSLVGGRTGELFF. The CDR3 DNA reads TGTGCCAGCAGCTTAGTTGGGGGTCGCACCGGGGAGCTGTTTTTT.

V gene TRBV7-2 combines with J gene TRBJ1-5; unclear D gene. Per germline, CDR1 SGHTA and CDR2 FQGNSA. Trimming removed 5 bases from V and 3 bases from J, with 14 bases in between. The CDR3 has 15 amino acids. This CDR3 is CASSIGNLDNQPQHF. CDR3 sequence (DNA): TGTGCCAGCAGCATTGGTAACCTGGACAATCAGCCCCAGCATTTT.

CDR3 DNA: TGTGCCAGCTCACCACCAATGACCCTGACTGGCTACACCTTC. Translated, it gives CASSPPMTLTGYTF. V usage is TRBV18 and J usage is TRBJ1-2; D is unclear. With 0 bases removed from V and 7 bases from J, the gap between germline ends came to 12 bases. The CDR3 is 14 residues long. CDR1 and CDR2 from the germline V gene are KGHSH and LQKENI.